Each of the 18 T cell receptor beta chains below was sequenced from the same sample in a study of blood T cell repertoires in COVID-19. The method was immunoSEQ multiplex PCR; TCRdb's version includes in-frame clones alone and lacks a portion of them. The top ten clones hold around a tenth of a sample with tens of thousands of clones, about 81% of them seen once. Sequenced: peripheral blood. These receptor sequences come from a human donor in a cohort sampled during active COVID-19.

This rearrangement joins TRBV29-1 to TRBJ2-7, with TRBD2 matching over 12 bases. Germline assignment: CDR1 SQVTM and CDR2 ANQGSEA. The CDR3 runs to 13 residues. V shed 7 bases and J 5 bases; nucleotides not matched to a gene: 6. The CDR3 sequence is CSARLAGVHEQYF. DNA for the CDR3: TGCAGCGCCCGACTAGCGGGAGTCCACGAGCAGTACTTC.

In its sample, this clone was seen a few times. This CDR3 is also generated by other DNA sequences in the sample. V gene TRBV2 combines with J gene TRBJ2-2, with a tentative D call TRBD1 (5 bases). CDR3 length: 15 amino acids. Per the germline V gene, CDR1 is SNHLY and CDR2 is FYNNEI. The germline V and J ends were trimmed by 6 bases and 1 base, with 12 bases remaining between them. CDR3 protein: CASRRETGNTGELFF. CDR3 DNA sequence: TGTGCCAGCAGGCGAGAAACAGGGAACACCGGGGAGCTGTTTTTT.

V gene TRBV6-7 combines with J gene TRBJ1-5, with 7 bases aligning to TRBD1. TRBV6-7 is an open reading frame whose function is uncertain. V was pared by 5 bases and J by 7 bases, with 17 bases of the junction left unmatched. CDR3 size: 17 residues. CDR3 DNA: TGTGCCAGCAGTCCACCGCCCCCTGACAGGGTCGGACAGCCCCAGCATTTT. It yields the protein CASSPPPPDRVGQPQHF.

This rearrangement joins TRBV5-6 to TRBJ2-3; D possibly corresponds to TRBD1 (6 bases). CDR3 size: 13 residues. Trimming stripped 2 bases from V and 6 bases from J, with 10 bases between. Germline loops: CDR1 SGHDT, CDR2 YYEEEE. CDR3 amino acids: CASSFGQGDTQYF. In DNA, the CDR3 is TGTGCCAGCAGCTTTGGCCAGGGGGATACGCAGTATTTT.

The genes are TRBV7-9 and TRBJ2-7; 7 nucleotides match TRBD1. This CDR3 is 17 amino acids long. Germline CDR1 and CDR2: SEHNR and FQNEAQ (reference sequence). V lost 0 bases and J lost 4; bases outside the gene matches: 12. The CDR3 DNA follows: TGTGCCAGCAGCTTAGCGGCCAACCGGGACAGCGATTACGAGCAGTACTTC. Its protein product is CASSLAANRDSDYEQYF. The full variable domain, its missing parts supplied by reference TRBV7-9 and TRBJ2-7, is DTGVSQNPRHKITKRGQNVTFRCDPISEHNRLYWYRQTLGQGPEFLTYFQNEAQLEKSRLLSDRFSAERPKGSFSTLEIQRTEQGDSAMYLCASSLAANRDSDYEQYFGPGTRLTVT.

The V call is TRBV6-2 or TRBV6-3, the J call TRBJ2-3; D is unresolved. The CDR3 covers 12 residues. The germline V and J ends were trimmed by 0 bases and 10 bases, with 8 bases remaining between them. Germline CDR1 and CDR2: MNHEY and SVGEGT. The CDR3 protein is CASSYSPESQYF. The CDR3 coding sequence is TGTGCCAGCAGTTACTCTCCCGAGTCGCAGTATTTT.

The chain is built from TRBV6-6 and TRBJ2-1, with 7 nucleotides matching TRBD2. Trimming removed 5 bases from V and 5 bases from J; junction bases left unmatched: 9. The CDR3 runs 15 residues. In germline, CDR1 is MNHNY, CDR2 SVGAGI (reference sequence). This chain's CDR3 is CASSEGRLADNEQFF. The DNA for the CDR3 is TGTGCCAGCAGTGAGGGGAGACTAGCCGACAATGAGCAGTTCTTC.

The chain combines TRBV19 with TRBJ2-3; 10 bases align to TRBD2. The CDR3 consists of 15 residues. In germline, CDR1 is LNHDA, CDR2 SQIVND (reference sequence). J lost 4 bases, V lost 5 bases, and 6 bases had no gene match. Here the CDR3 reads CASSPRLAGADTQYF. The DNA of the CDR3 is TGTGCCAGTAGTCCTCGCCTAGCGGGAGCAGATACGCAGTATTTT. The complete variable domain, with remaining parts taken from reference TRBV19 and TRBJ2-3, reads DGGITQSPKYLFRKEGQNVTLSCEQNLNHDAMYWYRQDPGQGLRLIYYSQIVNDFQKGDIAEGYSVSREKKESFPLTVTSAQKNPTAFYLCASSPRLAGADTQYFGPGTRLTVL.

This clone was counted only a few times. This chain connects TRBV6-5 to TRBJ2-3, with 9 nucleotides matching TRBD2. Germline V gene data show CDR1 as MNHEY and CDR2 as SVGAGI. V dropped 2 bases and J dropped 2; count of bases not matched to a gene: 5. The CDR3 is 16 residues long. The CDR3, as DNA: TGTGCCAGCAGTTACCAGGCGGGAGGGCTCACAGATACGCAGTATTTT. Protein: CASSYQAGGLTDTQYF.

This clone has only one observation. The J gene is TRBJ2-5, the V gene TRBV27, with D perhaps TRBD2 (5 bases). V was pared by 5 bases and J by 5 bases, with 15 bases between. From germline, CDR1 is MNHEY and CDR2 SMNVEV (reference sequence). The CDR3 is made up of 14 amino acids. This CDR3 is CASSPAPGWETQYF. DNA for the CDR3: TGTGCCAGCAGTCCCGCCCCGGGATGGGAGACCCAGTACTTC.

The chain employs TRBV11-2 and TRBJ2-7, with D tentatively TRBD1 (5 bases). There are 14 residues in the CDR3. The V and J ends lost 1 base and 7 bases respectively, with 14 bases between them. Germline lookup yields CDR1 SGHAT and CDR2 FQNNGV. The CDR3 sequence: CASSLVGRAWEQYF. CDR3 nucleotide sequence: TGTGCCAGCAGCTTAGTGGGCAGGGCTTGGGAGCAGTACTTC. Together with reference TRBV11-2 and TRBJ2-7, the CDR3 gives the full variable domain: EAGVAQSPRYKIIEKRQSVAFWCNPISGHATLYWYQQILGQGPKLLIQFQNNGVVDDSQLPKDRFSAERLKGVDSTLKIQPAKLEDSAVYLCASSLVGRAWEQYFGPGTRLTVT.

The CDR3 spells CASSPRGGDNEQFF. For the CDR3, the DNA is TGTGCCAGCAGCCCTAGGGGGGGAGACAATGAGCAGTTCTTC. J is TRBJ2-1 and V is TRBV7-9, with a tentative D call TRBD2 (7 bases). The CDR3 has 14 amino acids. The germline V and J ends were trimmed by 5 bases and 5 bases, with 13 bases remaining between them. In germline, CDR1 is SEHNR, CDR2 FQNEAQ (reference sequence). The full variable domain, with the rest looked up from reference TRBV7-9 and TRBJ2-1, is DTGVSQNPRHKITKRGQNVTFRCDPISEHNRLYWYRQTLGQGPEFLTYFQNEAQLEKSRLLSDRFSAERPKGSFSTLEIQRTEQGDSAMYLCASSPRGGDNEQFFGPGTRLTVL.

J is TRBJ2-3 and V is TRBV2, with TRBD1 identical over 10 bases. Unmatched junction bases numbered 10, after V lost 10 bases and J lost 6 bases. This CDR3 is built from 14 residues. Per germline, CDR1 SNHLY and CDR2 FYNNEI. The CDR3, as DNA: TGTGCCACACAACGGGACAGGGGACCCGATACGCAGTATTTT. This gives the protein CATQRDRGPDTQYF.

The chain has TRBV5-6 and TRBJ2-7; TRBD1 aligns across 7 bases. The CDR3 length is 14 residues. Trimming removed 4 bases from V and 2 bases from J; junction bases left unmatched: 6. CDR1 and CDR2 from the germline V gene are SGHDT and YYEEEE. CDR3 sequence reads: CASSTDRQAYEQYF. CDR3 coding DNA: TGTGCCAGCAGCACGGACAGGCAGGCCTACGAGCAGTACTTC.

The chain joins TRBV12-3 or TRBV12-4 to TRBJ2-1; possible D gene TRBD2, 5 bases. The CDR3 is made up of 13 amino acids. Trimming removed 5 bases from V and 3 bases from J, with 8 bases in between. The CDR3 spells CASSNRDYNEQFF. The DNA of the CDR3 is TGTGCCAGCAGTAACCGGGACTACAATGAGCAGTTCTTC.

Written as DNA, the CDR3 is TGTGCCAGCAGTTTCGCCCAGAGGGATACGCAGTATTTT. Its protein product is CASSFAQRDTQYF. The V gene is TRBV12-3 or TRBV12-4, the J gene TRBJ2-3, with D uncertain. This CDR3 has 13 amino acids. The V end was cut by 3 bases, the J end by 6 bases, with 10 bases between.

This chain connects TRBV7-9 to TRBJ2-1; TRBD2 aligns across 13 bases. Trimming took 3 bases from V and 8 from J; bases not matched to a gene: 7. There are 16 residues in the CDR3. Germline assignment: CDR1 SEHNR and CDR2 FQNEAQ (reference sequence). The CDR3 DNA is TGTGCCAGCAGCTTCCTCGGACTAGCGGGAGTCGATGAGCAGTTCTTC. This gives the protein CASSFLGLAGVDEQFF.

V gene TRBV6-5 combines with J gene TRBJ1-2, with TRBD1 matching 9 bases. In germline, CDR1 is MNHEY, CDR2 SVGAGI. With 7 bases clipped from V and 5 bases from J, the junction kept 11 bases outside the gene matches. This CDR3 spans 15 amino acids. The CDR3 DNA is TGTGCCAGCATTACTACAGGGGGCAGTAATTATGGCTACACCTTC. It encodes CASITTGGSNYGYTF.